This record looks at one TCR beta chain sequence and its context. This clone was seen a few times. The clone's antigen remains unknown. The record has no base qualities; no much larger clone is one base away. The data were obtained in a study of blood T cell repertoires in COVID-19 (dated by TCRdb to about 2020). With regard to the full study: Samples covering the acute and convalescent phases of COVID-19 were provided by collaborators in the United States, Italy and Spain. Where HLA class I and class II types were available, the types were taken from metadata supplied by the sample provider, not from assay-based typing. The prospective study material was composed of cDNA or gDNA derived from T cells, B-cell-depleted T cells, or PBMCs. The sample metadata nearly always contained a de-identified subject ID, COVID-19 status, age in years and sex. The dataset comprised deeply sampled blood TCRbeta repertoires from subjects exposed to, actively infected with, or recovered from COVID-19. Samples came from the ongoing ImmuneRACE study (first 160 participants) plus 1,254 subjects from 6 global collaborators. A freely available public database, intended as a resource for researchers studying the immune response to SARS-CoV-2, is where the repertoires were released.

Findings and caveats that apply to the study as a whole: Clinical and demographic metadata were provided uncurated, with the amount varying by source and participant.

Collaborating institutions collected whole blood in K2EDTA tubes following their own protocols. For TCRbeta analysis, collaborators shipped samples as frozen whole blood, isolated PBMCs, or DNA extracted from either of those sample types. The immunoSEQ Assay, a bias-controlled multiplex PCR, was used to amplify TCRbeta CDR3 regions from genomic DNA. Turning to the authors' computational methods: Nucleated cell counts per sample were estimated from amplification of reference gene primers within the assay. To quantify the absolute abundance of each unique TCRbeta CDR3 rearrangement, sequence reads were collapsed and filtered. For each sample, productive Simpson clonality was calculated as the square root of Simpson's diversity index over productive rearrangements. What TCRdb holds here is the immuneACCESS table cut down to in-frame rearrangements. Part of the clones is not present; checked against another copy, under half of the missing clones reflect an unresolved V gene, and the others are unexplained. Clone size and the V and J calls come from that table; the DNA yielded D and trimming. This sample comprises roughly 280,000 clones, 70% to 90% of them detected only once. The ten biggest clones cover approximately 10% of the sample.

What was sequenced was peripheral blood. The clonotype was recovered from a woman between 65 and 79 years old with acute or convalescent COVID-19.

The CDR3 in this case is CASSEEGTGRYNEQFF. The DNA sequence is as follows: TGTGCCAGCAGTGAAGAGGGCACAGGTAGGTACAATGAGCAGTTCTTC. The sequence joins TRBV2 to TRBJ2-1; D gene: possibly TRBD1, on 5 matching bases. Including the terminal cysteine and phenylalanine, the CDR3 comprises 16 residues. Kept here is only the CDR3 DNA, which spans 48 bases and is read in frame from base 1. The germline V gene supplies CDR1 SNHLY and CDR2 FYNNEI. V drops 1 base and J drops 4 bases, leaving 14 bases in between.